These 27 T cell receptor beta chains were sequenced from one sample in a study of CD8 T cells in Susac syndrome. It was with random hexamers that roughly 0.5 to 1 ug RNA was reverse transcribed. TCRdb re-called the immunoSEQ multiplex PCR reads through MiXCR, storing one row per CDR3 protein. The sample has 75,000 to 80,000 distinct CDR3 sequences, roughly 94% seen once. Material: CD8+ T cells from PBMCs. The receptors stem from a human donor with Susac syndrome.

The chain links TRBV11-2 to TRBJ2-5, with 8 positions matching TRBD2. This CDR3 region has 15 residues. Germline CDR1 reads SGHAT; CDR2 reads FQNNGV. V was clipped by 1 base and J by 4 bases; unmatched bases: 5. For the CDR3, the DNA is TGTGCCAGCAGCTTAGTGGTCGGGGGGGGAGAGACCCAGTACTTC. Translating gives CASSLVVGGGETQYF.

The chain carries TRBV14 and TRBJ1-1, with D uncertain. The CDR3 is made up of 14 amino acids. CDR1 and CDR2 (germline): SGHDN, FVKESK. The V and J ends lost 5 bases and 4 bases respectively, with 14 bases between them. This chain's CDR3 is CASSMSPWGTEAFF. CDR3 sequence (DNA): TGTGCCAGCAGCATGTCTCCCTGGGGCACTGAAGCTTTCTTT.

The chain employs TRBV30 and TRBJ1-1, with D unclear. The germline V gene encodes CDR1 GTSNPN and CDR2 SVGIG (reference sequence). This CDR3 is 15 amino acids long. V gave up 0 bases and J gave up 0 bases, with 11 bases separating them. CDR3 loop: CAWSVDNTMNTEAFF. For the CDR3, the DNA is TGTGCCTGGAGTGTTGATAACACTATGAACACTGAAGCTTTCTTT.

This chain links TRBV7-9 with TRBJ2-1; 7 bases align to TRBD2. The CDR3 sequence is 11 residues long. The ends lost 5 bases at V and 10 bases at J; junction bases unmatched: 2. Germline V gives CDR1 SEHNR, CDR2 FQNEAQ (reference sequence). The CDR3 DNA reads TGTGCCAGCAGCCGGGGGGTGGAGCAGTTCTTC. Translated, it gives CASSRGVEQFF.

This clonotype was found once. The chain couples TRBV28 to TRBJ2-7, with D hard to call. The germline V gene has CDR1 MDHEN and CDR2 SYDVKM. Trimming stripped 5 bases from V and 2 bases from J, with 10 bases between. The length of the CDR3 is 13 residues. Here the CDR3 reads CASSPSRPYEQYF. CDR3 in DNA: TGTGCCAGCAGTCCTTCTCGCCCCTACGAGCAGTACTTC.

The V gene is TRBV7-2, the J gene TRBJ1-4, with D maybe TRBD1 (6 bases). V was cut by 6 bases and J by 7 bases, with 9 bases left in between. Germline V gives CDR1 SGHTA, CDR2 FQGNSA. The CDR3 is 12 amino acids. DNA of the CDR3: TGTGCCAGCAGACAGGGCGGTGAAAAACTGTTTTTT. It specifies CASRQGGEKLFF.

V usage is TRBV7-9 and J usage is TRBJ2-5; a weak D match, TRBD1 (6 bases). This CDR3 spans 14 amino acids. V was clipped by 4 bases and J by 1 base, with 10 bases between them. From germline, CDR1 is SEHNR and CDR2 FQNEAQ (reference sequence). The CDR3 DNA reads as TGTGCCAGCAGCTCGGACAGACTCCAAGAGACCCAGTACTTC. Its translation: CASSSDRLQETQYF.

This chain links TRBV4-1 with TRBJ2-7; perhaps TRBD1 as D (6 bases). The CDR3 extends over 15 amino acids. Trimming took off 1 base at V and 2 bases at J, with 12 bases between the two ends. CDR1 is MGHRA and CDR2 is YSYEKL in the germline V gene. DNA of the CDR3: TGCGCCAGCAGCCAAGTATCCCAGGGGCCCTACGAGCAGTACTTC. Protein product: CASSQVSQGPYEQYF.

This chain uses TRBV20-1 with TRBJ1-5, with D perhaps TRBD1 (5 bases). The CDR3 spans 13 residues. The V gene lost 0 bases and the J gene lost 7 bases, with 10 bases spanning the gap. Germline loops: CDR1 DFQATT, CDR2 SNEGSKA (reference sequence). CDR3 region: CSARDSRGQPQHF. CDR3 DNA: TGCAGTGCTAGAGATAGTAGGGGACAGCCCCAGCATTTT.

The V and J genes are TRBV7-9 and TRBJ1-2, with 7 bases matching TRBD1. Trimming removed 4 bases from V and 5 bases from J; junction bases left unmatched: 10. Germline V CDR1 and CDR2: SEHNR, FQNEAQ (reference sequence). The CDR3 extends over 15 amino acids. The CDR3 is CASSSDRARTYGYTF. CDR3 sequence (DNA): TGTGCCAGCAGCTCAGACAGGGCCCGAACTTATGGCTACACCTTC. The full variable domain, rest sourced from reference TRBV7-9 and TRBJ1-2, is DTGVSQNPRHKITKRGQNVTFRCDPISEHNRLYWYRQTLGQGPEFLTYFQNEAQLEKSRLLSDRFSAERPKGSFSTLEIQRTEQGDSAMYLCASSSDRARTYGYTFGSGTRLTVV.

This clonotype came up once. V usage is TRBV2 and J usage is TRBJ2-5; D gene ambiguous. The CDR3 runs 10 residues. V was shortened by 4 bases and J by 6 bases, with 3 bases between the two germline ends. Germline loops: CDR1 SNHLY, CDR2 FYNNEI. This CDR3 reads CASSGKTQYF. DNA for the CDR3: TGTGCCAGCAGTGGGAAGACCCAGTACTTC.

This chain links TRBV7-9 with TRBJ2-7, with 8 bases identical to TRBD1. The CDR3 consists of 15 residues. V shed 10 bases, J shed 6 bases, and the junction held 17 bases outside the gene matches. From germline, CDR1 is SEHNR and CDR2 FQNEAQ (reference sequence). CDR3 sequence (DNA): TGTGCCACCTCAGGGGGCGCTGAAACCTGGTCCGAGCAGTACTTC. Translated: CATSGGAETWSEQYF.

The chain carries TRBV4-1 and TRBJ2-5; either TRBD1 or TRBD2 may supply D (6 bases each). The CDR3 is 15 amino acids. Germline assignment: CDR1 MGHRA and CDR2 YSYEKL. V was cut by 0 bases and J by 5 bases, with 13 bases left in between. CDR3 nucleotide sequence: TGCGCCAGCAGCCAAGAGTCGGGGGCGCCGGAGACCCAGTACTTC. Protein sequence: CASSQESGAPETQYF.

CDR3 residues: CATSPLGGETQYF. The CDR3 bases are TGTGCCACCAGCCCCCTCGGAGGGGAGACCCAGTACTTC. This rearrangement joins TRBV15 to TRBJ2-5, with a tentative D call TRBD2 (6 bases). Per germline, CDR1 LNHNV and CDR2 YYDKDF (reference sequence). V was pared by 5 bases and J by 5 bases, with 12 bases between. The CDR3 consists of 13 residues.

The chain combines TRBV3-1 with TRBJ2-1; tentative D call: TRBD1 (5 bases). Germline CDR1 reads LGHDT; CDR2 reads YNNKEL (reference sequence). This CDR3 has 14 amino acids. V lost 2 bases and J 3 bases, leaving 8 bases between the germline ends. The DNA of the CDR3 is TGTGCCAGCAGCCAACAGGGCATCTACAATGAGCAGTTCTTC. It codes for CASSQQGIYNEQFF.

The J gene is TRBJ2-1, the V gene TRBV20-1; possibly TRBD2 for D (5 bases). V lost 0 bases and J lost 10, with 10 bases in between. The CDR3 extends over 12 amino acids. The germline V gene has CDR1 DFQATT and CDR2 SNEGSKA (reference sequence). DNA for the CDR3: TGCAGTGCTAGAGATGCGGGTATGGAGCAGTTCTTC. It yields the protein CSARDAGMEQFF.

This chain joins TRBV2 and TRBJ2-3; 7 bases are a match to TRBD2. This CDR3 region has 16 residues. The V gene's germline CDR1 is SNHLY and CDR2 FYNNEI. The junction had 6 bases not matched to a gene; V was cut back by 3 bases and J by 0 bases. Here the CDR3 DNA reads TGTGCCAGCAGTGACTTGGGGAGGGCCAGCACAGATACGCAGTATTTT. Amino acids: CASSDLGRASTDTQYF.

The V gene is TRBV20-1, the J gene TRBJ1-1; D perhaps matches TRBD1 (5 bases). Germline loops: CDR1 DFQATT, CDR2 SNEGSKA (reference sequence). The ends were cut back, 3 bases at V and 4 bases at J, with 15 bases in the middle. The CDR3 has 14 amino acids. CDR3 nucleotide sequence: TGCAGTGCTAGGTGGGGGTCCGGCCCCACTGAAGCTTTCTTT. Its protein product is CSARWGSGPTEAFF.

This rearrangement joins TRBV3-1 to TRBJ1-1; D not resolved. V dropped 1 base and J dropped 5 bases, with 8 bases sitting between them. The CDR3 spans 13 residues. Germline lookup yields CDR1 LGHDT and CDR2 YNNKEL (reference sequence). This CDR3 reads CASSQARWTEAFF. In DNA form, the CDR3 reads TGTGCCAGCAGCCAAGCTAGGTGGACTGAAGCTTTCTTT.

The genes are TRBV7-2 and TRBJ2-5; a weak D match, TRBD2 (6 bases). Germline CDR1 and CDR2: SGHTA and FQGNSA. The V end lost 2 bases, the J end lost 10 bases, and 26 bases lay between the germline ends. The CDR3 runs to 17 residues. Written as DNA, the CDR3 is TGTGCCAGCAGCTTAACAACTCGGGAGTTAAAGAAGGTGGACCAGTACTTC. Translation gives CASSLTTRELKKVDQYF. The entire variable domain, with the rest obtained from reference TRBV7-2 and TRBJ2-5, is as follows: GAGVSQSPSNKVTEKGKDVELRCDPISGHTALYWYRQSLGQGLEFLIYFQGNSAPDKSGLPSDRFSAERTGGSVSTLTIQRTQQEDSAVYLCASSLTTRELKKVDQYFGPGTRLLVL.

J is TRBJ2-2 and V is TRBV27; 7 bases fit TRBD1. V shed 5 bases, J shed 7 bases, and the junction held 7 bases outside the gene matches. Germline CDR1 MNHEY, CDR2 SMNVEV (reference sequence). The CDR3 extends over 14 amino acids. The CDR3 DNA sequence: TGTGCCAGCAGTCCGGGACAGCACGTCGGGGAGCTGTTTTTT. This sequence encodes CASSPGQHVGELFF.

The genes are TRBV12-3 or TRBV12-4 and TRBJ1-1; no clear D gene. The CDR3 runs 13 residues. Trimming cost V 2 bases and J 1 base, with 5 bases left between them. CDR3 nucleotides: TGTGCCAGCAGTTTACACGGGAACACTGAAGCTTTCTTT. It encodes CASSLHGNTEAFF.

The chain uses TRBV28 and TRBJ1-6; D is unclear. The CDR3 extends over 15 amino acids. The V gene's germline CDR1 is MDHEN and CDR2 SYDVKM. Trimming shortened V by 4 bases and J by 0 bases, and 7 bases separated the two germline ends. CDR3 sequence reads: CASSWGSSYNSPLHF. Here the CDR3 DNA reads TGTGCCAGCAGTTGGGGAAGCTCCTATAATTCACCCCTCCACTTT.

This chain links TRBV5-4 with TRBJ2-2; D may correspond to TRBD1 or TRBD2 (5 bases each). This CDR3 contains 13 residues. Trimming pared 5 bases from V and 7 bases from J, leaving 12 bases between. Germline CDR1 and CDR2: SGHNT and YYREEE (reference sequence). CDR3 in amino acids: CASRLEGNGELFF. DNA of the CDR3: TGTGCCAGCAGACTCGAGGGGAACGGGGAGCTGTTTTTT.

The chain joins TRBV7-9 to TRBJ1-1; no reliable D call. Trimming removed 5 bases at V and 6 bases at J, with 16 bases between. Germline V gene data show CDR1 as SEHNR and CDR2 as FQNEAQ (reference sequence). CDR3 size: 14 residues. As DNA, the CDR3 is TGTGCCAGCAGCACTAGCGATGGGAGGGCTGAAGCTTTCTTT. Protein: CASSTSDGRAEAFF.

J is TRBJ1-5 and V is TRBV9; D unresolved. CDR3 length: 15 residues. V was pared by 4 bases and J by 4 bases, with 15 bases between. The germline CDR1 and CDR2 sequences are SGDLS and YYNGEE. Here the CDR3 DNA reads TGTGCCAGCAGCCCTGACGCCGGAGGGAATCAGCCCCAGCATTTT. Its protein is CASSPDAGGNQPQHF. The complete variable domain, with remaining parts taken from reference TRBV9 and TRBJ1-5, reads DSGVTQTPKHLITATGQRVTLRCSPRSGDLSVYWYQQSLDQGLQFLIQYYNGEERAKGNILERFSAQQFPDLHSELNLSSLELGDSALYFCASSPDAGGNQPQHFGDGTRLSIL.

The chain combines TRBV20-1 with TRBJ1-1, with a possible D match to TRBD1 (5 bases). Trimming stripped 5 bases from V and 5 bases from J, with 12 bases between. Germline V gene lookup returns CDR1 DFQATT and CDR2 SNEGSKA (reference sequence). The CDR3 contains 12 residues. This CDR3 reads CSARRGGTEAFF. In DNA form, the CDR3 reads TGCAGTGCTCGCCGGGGGGGGACTGAAGCTTTCTTT.